The 23 T cell receptor beta chains below were found in one sample sequenced in a study of vaccination effects on CD4 cells after COVID-19 (dated by TCRdb to the early 2020s). Libraries came from the immunoSEQ multiplex PCR assay. The table comes from immuneACCESS by way of TCRdb, which keeps in-frame sequences with V and J called. Part of the clones is missing from these tables; in studies checked, under half for an unresolved V gene and the rest for unknown reasons. This sample gives more than 65,000 clones in total; around 80% of them show up just once. The ten largest clones represent 0.95% to 1.5% of the sample. To identify antigen-specific CD4+ T cell clonotypes by their expansion, the ViraFEST assay first stimulated PBMC with viral peptide pools and then applied TCR sequencing. After less than 13 days of culture, CD4+ T cells were isolated with the EasySep CD4+ T cell isolation kit. Each participant received two doses of an mRNA SARS-CoV-2 vaccine, either BNT162b2 or mRNA-1273.

For these TCRs, the target antigens are not known. The input for sequencing was CD4+ T cells from PBMCs cultured with HCoV-229E spike peptides, taken after COVID-19 vaccination. The cell subset or site label here, explained by the study, means: HCoV-229E spike overlapping peptide pool stimulation. The receptors shown here come from a human donor who received a COVID-19 vaccine.

The chain joins TRBV30 to TRBJ1-1; the D gene is possibly TRBD1 (6 bases). There are 13 residues in the CDR3. Between the trimmed V and J ends, which lost 4 bases and 3 bases, there was a span of 12 bases. Germline assignment: CDR1 GTSNPN and CDR2 SVGIG (reference sequence). The CDR3 DNA reads as TGTGCCTGGATGATTAAGGGGGACACTGAAGCTTTCTTT. Encoded protein: CAWMIKGDTEAFF.

This chain links TRBV3-1 (or the pseudogene TRBV3-2) with TRBJ2-5; no clear D. Germline CDR1 LGHDT, CDR2 YNNKEL (reference sequence). The V end lost 4 bases, the J end lost 2 bases, and 11 bases lay between the germline ends. CDR3 size: 14 residues. The CDR3 DNA sequence: TGTGCCAGCAGCCTTCGACAATTTCAAGAGACCCAGTACTTC. It codes for CASSLRQFQETQYF.

This clone was seen only once. V and J are TRBV25-1 and TRBJ1-2, with a tentative D call TRBD1 (5 bases). Germline V gives CDR1 MGHDK, CDR2 SYGVNS. The CDR3 is made up of 17 amino acids. Deletions cut 2 bases from V and 4 bases from J, with 20 bases between. CDR3: CASSESVGEAVFYGYTF. CDR3 sequence (DNA): TGTGCCAGCAGTGAAAGTGTAGGGGAGGCGGTATTCTATGGCTACACCTTC.

J is TRBJ2-5 and V is TRBV7-9; D may correspond to TRBD1 or TRBD2 (5 bases each). Trimming took off 11 bases at V and 4 bases at J, with 20 bases between the two ends. CDR1 and CDR2 (germline): SEHNR, FQNEAQ (reference sequence). CDR3 length: 14 residues. This chain's CDR3 is CASHPGRSAETQYF. In DNA form, the CDR3 reads TGTGCCTCTCATCCGGGGCGCTCGGCAGAGACCCAGTACTTC.

This chain joins TRBV24-1 and TRBJ1-2, with TRBD1 as a possible D gene (5 bases). V was pared by 3 bases and J by 8 bases, with 9 bases between. The CDR3 is 12 residues long. Germline CDR1 reads KGHDR; CDR2 reads SFDVKD. The DNA of the CDR3 is TGTGCCACCAGTGATGGGACGGGCGGCTACACCTTC. This sequence encodes CATSDGTGGYTF.

The chain couples TRBV5-6 to TRBJ2-5, with TRBD2 identical over 10 bases. This CDR3 has 17 residues. J was trimmed by 5 bases and V by 2 bases; bases with no gene match: 12. Germline assignment: CDR1 SGHDT and CDR2 YYEEEE. This chain's CDR3 is CASSFRASGGAKETQYF. For the CDR3, the DNA is TGTGCCAGCAGCTTCAGGGCCAGCGGGGGGGCCAAGGAGACCCAGTACTTC.

The chain couples TRBV28 to TRBJ1-6; 7 nucleotides agree with TRBD1. The germline V gene encodes CDR1 MDHEN and CDR2 SYDVKM. V lost 5 bases, J lost 7 bases, and 8 bases stayed unmatched. The CDR3 loop spans 15 amino acids. CDR3 sequence: CASSVNRGMNSPLHF. As DNA, the CDR3 is TGTGCCAGCAGTGTCAACAGGGGAATGAATTCACCCCTCCACTTT.

This chain uses TRBV28 with TRBJ1-4, with D unresolved. The ends were cut back, 1 base at V and 0 bases at J, with 9 bases in the middle. CDR3 size: 16 residues. Per germline, CDR1 MDHEN and CDR2 SYDVKM. The CDR3 region has the DNA TGTGCCAGCAGTTTATTGACGTCCGCAACTAATGAAAAACTGTTTTTT. Translated, it gives CASSLLTSATNEKLFF.

The chain is built from TRBV5-1 and TRBJ1-1; TRBD1 aligns across 7 bases. V dropped 0 bases and J dropped 1; count of bases not matched to a gene: 3. Germline-derived CDR1 and CDR2 are SGHRS and YFSETQ. The CDR3 covers 15 residues. CDR3 sequence: CASSLGDRPNTEAFF. Here the CDR3 DNA reads TGCGCCAGCAGCTTGGGGGACAGACCGAACACTGAAGCTTTCTTT.

J is TRBJ2-1 and V is TRBV25-1; a weak D match, TRBD2 (5 bases). This CDR3 spans 15 amino acids. V was trimmed by 4 bases and J by 1 base, leaving 11 bases between them. Germline-derived CDR1 and CDR2 are MGHDK and SYGVNS. The CDR3 nucleotides are TGTGCCAGCAGTGTGCGAGCGGAGTCCTACAATGAGCAGTTCTTC. It translates to CASSVRAESYNEQFF.

V and J are TRBV27 and TRBJ1-1; 7 nucleotides agree with TRBD1. V was pared by 5 bases and J by 5 bases, with 8 bases of the junction left unmatched. CDR3 length: 14 amino acids. Per the germline V gene, CDR1 is MNHEY and CDR2 is SMNVEV (reference sequence). As DNA, the CDR3 is TGTGCCAGCAGTACAACCAGGGGGGGAACTGAAGCTTTCTTT. It encodes CASSTTRGGTEAFF.

This rearrangement joins TRBV6-6 to TRBJ2-7; D is unresolved. This CDR3 is built from 15 residues. Germline V gene lookup returns CDR1 MNHNY and CDR2 SVGAGI (reference sequence). Trimming stripped 2 bases from V and 0 bases from J, with 11 bases between. The CDR3 protein is CASSYRQAISYEQYV. The CDR3 DNA sequence: TGTGCCAGCAGTTACCGGCAGGCGATCTCCTACGAGCAGTACGTC.

Worth noting for this clone: The germline gene is not matched at one end of the junction; a read error may be the cause. In nucleotides, the CDR3 is TGTGCCAGCAGTTTAACCGCCCCGGGACTGACCTCGTGG. Its translation: CASSLTAPGLTSW. The chain combines TRBV28 with TRBJ2-7; D is possibly TRBD2 (6 bases). CDR1 is MDHEN, CDR2 SYDVKM, per germline. This CDR3 has 13 residues.

The chain couples TRBV30 to TRBJ2-5, with D perhaps TRBD1 or TRBD2 (5 bases each). V was trimmed by 0 bases and J by 4 bases, leaving 12 bases between them. CDR3 size: 14 residues. Germline V gene data show CDR1 as GTSNPN and CDR2 as SVGIG (reference sequence). The CDR3 coding sequence is TGTGCCTGGAGTGTGCTGGGGGTGAGAGAGACCCAGTACTTC. It yields the protein CAWSVLGVRETQYF.

The chain carries TRBV5-1 and TRBJ2-4, with a tentative D call TRBD2 (6 bases). Germline-derived CDR1 and CDR2 are SGHRS and YFSETQ. There are 16 residues in the CDR3. V was trimmed by 0 bases and J by 0 bases, leaving 10 bases between them. CDR3 amino acids: CASSLVSGGAKNIQYF. The DNA for the CDR3 is TGCGCCAGCAGCTTGGTTTCCGGGGGAGCCAAAAACATTCAGTACTTC.

The CDR3 reads CASSLAYTRGETQYF. In DNA, the CDR3 is TGTGCCAGCAGCTTAGCATACACCAGGGGGGAGACCCAGTACTTC. The chain uses TRBV11-2 and TRBJ2-5; the match to TRBD1 covers 7 bases. Germline CDR1 and CDR2: SGHAT and FQNNGV. V shed 1 base, J shed 5 bases, and the junction held 7 bases outside the gene matches. The CDR3 loop spans 15 amino acids.

V gene TRBV7-2 combines with J gene TRBJ2-3; TRBD2 matches at 8 bases. After removal of 3 bases from V and 6 bases from J, the junction contained 2 bases not matched to a gene. Germline-derived CDR1 and CDR2 are SGHTA and FQGNSA. The CDR3 is 13 residues long. For the CDR3, the DNA is TGTGCCAGCAGCTTGCGGGGGGCTGATACGCAGTATTTT. Translated, it gives CASSLRGADTQYF.

This rearrangement joins TRBV5-1 to TRBJ2-3, with unresolved D. The CDR3 extends over 12 amino acids. CDR1 is SGHRS and CDR2 is YFSETQ in the germline V gene. V lost 0 bases, J lost 5 bases, and 4 bases lay in between. The CDR3 loop is CASSLDKDTQYF. In DNA form, the CDR3 reads TGCGCCAGCAGCTTGGACAAAGATACGCAGTATTTT. Drawing the rest from reference TRBV5-1 and TRBJ2-3, the complete variable domain is KAGVTQTPRYLIKTRGQQVTLSCSPISGHRSVSWYQQTPGQGLQFLFEYFSETQRNKGNFPGRFSGRQFSNSRSEMNVSTLELGDSALYLCASSLDKDTQYFGPGTRLTVL.

With regard to this clone: In the same sample, other DNA sequences code for this CDR3. The genes are TRBV18 and TRBJ2-5; D is unclear. Trimming left V 6 bases short and J 1 base short, with 9 bases between. The CDR3 loop spans 13 amino acids. Germline values: CDR1 KGHSH, CDR2 LQKENI. In nucleotides, the CDR3 is TGTGCCAGCTCGCCCGGGTCCCAAGAGACCCAGTACTTC. Residues: CASSPGSQETQYF.

The CDR3: CASSQMVDQPQHF. CDR3 DNA sequence: TGTGCCAGCAGCCAAATGGTGGATCAGCCCCAGCATTTT. V gene TRBV3-1 (or the pseudogene TRBV3-2) combines with J gene TRBJ1-5; D remains unclear. This CDR3 comprises 13 residues. Per germline, CDR1 LGHDT and CDR2 YNNKEL (reference sequence). Trimming took 2 bases from V and 5 from J, leaving 7 bases between them.

The chain carries TRBV5-4 and TRBJ2-7; D gene unclear. CDR3 length equals 14 residues. With 0 bases removed from V and 5 bases from J, the gap between germline ends came to 12 bases. Germline CDR1 is SGHNT and CDR2 is YYREEE (reference sequence). This chain's CDR3 is CASSLEGIRNEQYV. CDR3 nucleotides: TGTGCCAGCAGCTTGGAAGGGATCCGAAACGAGCAGTACGTC.

The CDR3 loop reads CASSPRGTSKNIQYF. The CDR3 DNA is TGTGCCAGTAGTCCGAGGGGGACCTCCAAAAACATTCAGTACTTC. The gene calls are TRBV19 and TRBJ2-4, with a weak D call TRBD1 (6 bases). Trimming pared 5 bases from V and 2 bases from J, leaving 13 bases between. This CDR3 contains 15 residues. In germline, CDR1 is LNHDA, CDR2 SQIVND (reference sequence).

This chain uses TRBV11-3 with TRBJ2-1; 11 bases fit TRBD2. The CDR3 contains 17 residues. Germline loops: CDR1 SGHNT, CDR2 YENEEA. The V segment lost 2 bases and the J segment 4 bases; nucleotides outside the gene matches: 7. The CDR3 DNA is TGTGCCAGCAGCTTATCCCCTAGCGGGGGGTATTACAATGAGCAGTTCTTC. Encoded protein: CASSLSPSGGYYNEQFF.